The 22 T cell receptor beta chains reported below all come from one sample, sequenced in a study of T cells in Graves' hyperthyroidism and ophthalmopathy. Amplified TCR beta CDR3 regions came from RNA transcripts. First-round RT-PCR targeting the TCR CDR3 was performed with the HTBI primer set. One entry per CDR3 protein results from TCRdb running MiXCR on the multiplex PCR reads. The sample includes 250,000 to 350,000 distinct CDR3 sequences, roughly 22% of them seen just once. Material for sequencing was blood. Receptors originate from a man younger than 40 with Graves' ophthalmopathy.

This clonotype has only a few counts. The chain carries TRBV5-1 and TRBJ2-1; D unclear. Germline loops: CDR1 SGHRS, CDR2 YFSETQ. The V end was cut by 2 bases, the J end by 0 bases, with 6 bases between. This CDR3 is built from 14 residues. CDR3 amino acids: CASSFQSSYNEQFF. The DNA of the CDR3 is TGCGCCAGCAGCTTCCAGAGCTCCTACAATGAGCAGTTCTTC.

A few counts support this clonotype. The chain couples TRBV5-1 to TRBJ2-7; 9 bases map to TRBD2. V gave up 4 bases and J gave up 2 bases; unmatched junction bases: 10. Germline V gene sequence: CDR1 SGHRS, CDR2 YFSETQ. The CDR3 sequence is 16 residues long. In DNA form, the CDR3 reads TGCGCCAGCAGCAAATTAGCGGGAGCCACAACCTACGAGCAGTACTTC. Protein sequence: CASSKLAGATTYEQYF.

This clonotype was counted only a few times. This sequence joins TRBV10-3 and TRBJ2-7; 14 bases line up with TRBD2. This CDR3 region has 14 residues. In germline, CDR1 is ENHRY, CDR2 SYGVKD. V was pared by 9 bases and J by 6 bases, with 7 bases of the junction left unmatched. CDR3 DNA: TGTGCCATTGGGACTAGCGGGAGATCTAGCGAGCAGTACTTC. It is translated as CAIGTSGRSSEQYF.

The chain has TRBV6-1 and TRBJ2-7, with D possibly matching TRBD1 (6 bases). The CDR3 extends over 15 amino acids. The ends were cut back, 7 bases at V and 4 bases at J, with 20 bases in the middle. Per germline, CDR1 MNHNS and CDR2 SASEGT. The CDR3 region has the DNA TGTGCCAGCAACTACAATTGGGACAATCAATACGAGCAGTACTTC. Translating it yields CASNYNWDNQYEQYF.

The chain carries TRBV14 and TRBJ2-7, with TRBD1 matching 7 bases. Germline assignment: CDR1 SGHDN and CDR2 FVKESK. The V segment lost 1 base and the J segment 3 bases; nucleotides outside the gene matches: 6. CDR3 length: 15 residues. This CDR3 is CASSQGRGGIYEQYF. CDR3 sequence (DNA): TGTGCCAGCAGCCAAGGTCGAGGGGGCATCTACGAGCAGTACTTC.

This chain connects TRBV13 to TRBJ2-7; D may be TRBD1 (6 bases). The V gene lost 0 bases and the J gene lost 1 base, with 13 bases spanning the gap. From germline, CDR1 is PRHDT and CDR2 FYEKMQ (reference sequence). CDR3 size: 16 residues. The CDR3 loop is CASSLGGGRGSYEQYF. The CDR3 nucleotides are TGTGCCAGCAGCTTAGGGGGTGGCAGGGGTTCCTACGAGCAGTACTTC.

This clonotype occurred a few times. V is TRBV7-9 and J is TRBJ2-3; 9 bases match TRBD2. V trimming: 4 bases; J trimming: 2 bases; junction bases outside the gene matches: 4. The CDR3 loop spans 15 amino acids. Germline loops: CDR1 SEHNR, CDR2 FQNEAQ (reference sequence). The CDR3 nucleotides are TGTGCCAGCAGCTCGATAGCGGGGGTCACAGATACGCAGTATTTT. Protein product: CASSSIAGVTDTQYF.

The chain has TRBV28 and TRBJ1-5, with 9 nucleotides matching TRBD1. The CDR3 has 16 amino acids. Germline loops: CDR1 MDHEN, CDR2 SYDVKM. Trimming at V came to 1 base and at J to 4 bases, leaving 5 bases not matched to a gene. For the CDR3, the DNA is TGTGCCAGCAGTTTATCTTTGGGGACAGGGAATCAGCCCCAGCATTTT. The encoded protein is CASSLSLGTGNQPQHF.

The table lists this clonotype with a few counts. The J gene is TRBJ1-1, the V gene TRBV28; TRBD1 might be the D (5 bases). Germline V lookup: CDR1 MDHEN, CDR2 SYDVKM. This CDR3 contains 15 residues. V lost 7 bases, J lost 1 base, and 16 bases lay in between. The CDR3 sequence is CASIGVAGANTEAFF. The CDR3, as DNA: TGTGCCAGCATAGGGGTGGCCGGGGCGAACACTGAAGCTTTCTTT.

The chain has TRBV6-1 and TRBJ2-7; D gene ambiguous. The CDR3 consists of 16 residues. With 1 base removed from V and 3 bases from J, the gap between germline ends came to 16 bases. Germline lookup yields CDR1 MNHNS and CDR2 SASEGT. The CDR3 loop is CASSEGAGIRFYEQYF. Here the CDR3 DNA reads TGTGCCAGCAGTGAAGGGGCAGGAATTAGGTTCTACGAGCAGTACTTC.

Only a few counts were recorded for this clonotype. This sequence joins TRBV4-1 and TRBJ1-1; D not resolved. Per the germline V gene, CDR1 is MGHRA and CDR2 is YSYEKL. Trimming cost V 2 bases and J 8 bases, with 12 bases left between them. The CDR3 contains 13 residues. The CDR3 DNA sequence: TGCGCCAGCAGCCAAAACGAAGGTTTCGAAGCTTTCTTT. It is translated as CASSQNEGFEAFF.

V and J are TRBV30 and TRBJ1-4, with 11 positions matching TRBD1. V lost 0 bases to trimming and J lost 10 bases; unmatched junction nucleotides: 7. CDR1 is GTSNPN and CDR2 is SVGIG in the germline V gene (reference sequence). The CDR3 totals 15 residues. CDR3 bases: TGTGCCTGGAGTGTACAGGGGACAGGGGGGGGAAAACTGTTTTTT. This codes for CAWSVQGTGGGKLFF.

This clonotype was seen just once. The chain combines TRBV16 with TRBJ1-6; 9 bases align to TRBD1. In germline, CDR1 is KGHSY, CDR2 FQNENV. V trimming: 3 bases; J trimming: 10 bases; junction bases outside the gene matches: 7. The length of the CDR3 is 15 residues. The CDR3 nucleotides are TGTGCCAGCAGCCACGAACAGGGGGCAGGGTCACCCCTCCACTTT. It encodes CASSHEQGAGSPLHF.

Only a few counts were recorded for this clonotype. The chain carries TRBV7-2 and TRBJ2-7; 7 bases map to TRBD2. From germline, CDR1 is SGHTA and CDR2 FQGNSA. V gave up 1 base and J gave up 2 bases; unmatched junction bases: 5. CDR3 length equals 15 residues. The CDR3 sequence is CASSLGGGVAYEQYF. The CDR3 DNA is TGTGCCAGCAGCTTAGGGGGGGGGGTCGCCTACGAGCAGTACTTC.

V is TRBV20-1 and J is TRBJ2-3; D not resolved. Per the germline V gene, CDR1 is DFQATT and CDR2 is SNEGSKA (reference sequence). Trimming took off 3 bases at V and 1 base at J, with 5 bases between the two ends. The CDR3 consists of 12 residues. In DNA, the CDR3 is TGCAGTGCTAGTACGGGCACAGATACGCAGTATTTT. As protein: CSASTGTDTQYF.

This clonotype was detected many times. The genes are TRBV30 and TRBJ2-1; 7 nucleotides agree with TRBD2. V was pared by 5 bases and J by 0 bases, with 7 bases of the junction left unmatched. Per germline, CDR1 GTSNPN and CDR2 SVGIG (reference sequence). The CDR3 spans 15 residues. The CDR3 sequence is CAWWWRESSYNEQFF. CDR3 coding DNA: TGTGCCTGGTGGTGGCGGGAGAGCTCCTACAATGAGCAGTTCTTC.

This clonotype occurred many times. V is TRBV5-1 and J is TRBJ1-1, with D possibly matching TRBD1 (5 bases). Germline assignment: CDR1 SGHRS and CDR2 YFSETQ. Deletions cut 4 bases from V and 4 bases from J, with 14 bases between. The CDR3 loop spans 14 amino acids. The CDR3 here is CASSRGREVTEAFF. In DNA, the CDR3 is TGCGCCAGCAGCCGGGGCAGGGAGGTCACTGAAGCTTTCTTT.

The chain combines TRBV11-3 with TRBJ1-2; 7 bases line up with TRBD1. This CDR3 contains 15 residues. CDR1 is SGHNT and CDR2 is YENEEA in the germline V gene. The trim removed 0 bases at V and 10 bases at J, leaving 11 bases unmatched. The CDR3 nucleotides are TGTGCCAGCAGCTTAGAGAGACAGGGCCGCGGTGTCTACACCTTC. This encodes CASSLERQGRGVYTF.

This clonotype occurred a few times. The V call is TRBV6-1, the J call TRBJ1-3, with D perhaps TRBD1 (5 bases). The germline V gene has CDR1 MNHNS and CDR2 SASEGT. V was clipped by 5 bases and J by 4 bases, with 12 bases between them. The CDR3 runs 14 residues. Written as DNA, the CDR3 is TGTGCCAGCAGTAGACAGCCAGCCGGAAACACCATATATTTT. Residues: CASSRQPAGNTIYF.

A word on this clonotype: At one end, the junction sequence differs from germline, possibly due to a read error. This sequence joins TRBV4-1 and TRBJ2-1, with 9 bases identical to TRBD2. Looked up from germline, CDR1 is MGHRA and CDR2 is YSYEKL. The length of the CDR3 is 14 residues. This CDR3 reads CASSQASGVGEQFF. The CDR3, as DNA: TGTGCCAGCAGCCAGGCTAGCGGGGTGGGGGAGCAGTTCTTC.

This chain links TRBV20-1 with TRBJ2-7, with D tentatively TRBD2 (6 bases). Per the germline V gene, CDR1 is DFQATT and CDR2 is SNEGSKA (reference sequence). Deletions cut 3 bases from V and 1 base from J, with 10 bases between. The CDR3 extends over 13 amino acids. The CDR3 region has the DNA TGCAGTGCTAGGGACTACCTATCCTACGAGCAGTACTTC. It encodes CSARDYLSYEQYF.

This clonotype was counted many times. This chain uses TRBV27 with TRBJ2-7; 10 nucleotides align to TRBD2. This CDR3 has 14 residues. Germline V gene data show CDR1 as MNHEY and CDR2 as SMNVEV (reference sequence). V dropped 4 bases and J dropped 5; count of bases not matched to a gene: 5. The CDR3 sequence is CASSSGLAFNEQYF. For the CDR3, the DNA is TGTGCCAGCAGTTCGGGACTAGCGTTCAACGAGCAGTACTTC.